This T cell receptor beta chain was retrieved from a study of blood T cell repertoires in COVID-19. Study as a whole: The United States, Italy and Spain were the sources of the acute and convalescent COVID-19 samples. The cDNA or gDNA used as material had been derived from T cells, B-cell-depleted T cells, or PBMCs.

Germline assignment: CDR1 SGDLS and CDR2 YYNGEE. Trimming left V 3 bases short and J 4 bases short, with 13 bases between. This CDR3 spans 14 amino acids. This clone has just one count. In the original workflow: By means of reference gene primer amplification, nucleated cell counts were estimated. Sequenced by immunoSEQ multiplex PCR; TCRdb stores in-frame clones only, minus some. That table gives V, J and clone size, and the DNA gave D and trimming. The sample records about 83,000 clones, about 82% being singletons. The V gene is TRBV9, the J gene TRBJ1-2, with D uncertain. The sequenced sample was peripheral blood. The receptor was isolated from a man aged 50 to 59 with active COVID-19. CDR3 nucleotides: TGTGCCAGCAGCGGCGTCGGCAGACTCTATGGCTACACCTTC. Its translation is CASSGVGRLYGYTF.